Below, 32 T cell receptor beta chains from the same sample are listed, as sequenced in a study of long-term antiretroviral therapy in people with HIV. An immunoSEQ assay, version v3.0, was performed at survey level. The method was immunoSEQ multiplex PCR; TCRdb's version includes in-frame clones alone and lacks a portion of them. This table has under 25,000 clones, more than 70% appearing once. The sample here was unsorted PBMCs, taken 1.3 years after starting antiretroviral therapy. The receptors were sampled from a man aged 60-69 years with HIV.

This clone occurred a few times. The J gene is TRBJ2-5, the V gene TRBV28; D is uncertain. The CDR3 is 15 residues long. Looked up from germline, CDR1 is MDHEN and CDR2 is SYDVKM. V lost 3 bases and J lost 4, with 15 bases in between. In DNA form, the CDR3 reads TGTGCCAGCAGTTTCCTCGGCCAAGGAGTAGAGACCCAGTACTTC. This translates into CASSFLGQGVETQYF.

This chain connects TRBV18 to TRBJ2-4, with D hard to call. The germline gives CDR1 KGHSH, CDR2 LQKENI. V lost 6 bases, J lost 8 bases, and 20 bases lay in between. The CDR3 extends over 15 amino acids. The CDR3 sequence: CASSTQRIGLDIQYF. The CDR3 region has the DNA TGTGCCAGCTCGACACAAAGAATCGGATTGGACATTCAGTACTTC.

The chain has TRBV2 and TRBJ2-3; no definite D call. Germline values: CDR1 SNHLY, CDR2 FYNNEI. This CDR3 is built from 15 residues. V lost 3 bases to trimming and J lost 2 bases, with 12 bases between them. The chain's CDR3 is CASSDGHYPTDTQYF. The CDR3 DNA reads TGTGCCAGCAGTGATGGCCACTACCCCACAGATACGCAGTATTTT. Together with reference TRBV2 and TRBJ2-3, the CDR3 gives the full variable domain: EPEVTQTPSHQVTQMGQEVILRCVPISNHLYFYWYRQILGQKVEFLVSFYNNEISEKSEIFDDQFSVERPDGSNFTLKIRSTKLEDSAMYFCASSDGHYPTDTQYFGPGTRLTVL.

This clone has just a few counts. This sequence joins TRBV5-1 and TRBJ2-1; 7 bases are a match to TRBD1. The J segment lost 7 bases and the V segment lost 2 bases, leaving 6 bases of the junction unmatched. The germline CDR1 and CDR2 sequences are SGHRS and YFSETQ. The CDR3 totals 14 residues. The CDR3 loop reads CASSLDREDNEQFF. DNA for the CDR3: TGCGCCAGCAGCTTAGACAGGGAAGATAATGAGCAGTTCTTC.

The chain links TRBV23-1 to TRBJ1-2, with D possibly TRBD1 on 6 matching bases. Being an ORF, TRBV23-1 has a function that is uncertain. This CDR3 is 21 amino acids long. V lost 2 bases and J lost 0, with 28 bases in between. This CDR3 is CASSQVKWNRESSRANYGYTF. Here the CDR3 DNA reads TGCGCCAGCAGTCAAGTGAAATGGAACAGGGAGAGTTCTAGAGCTAACTATGGCTACACCTTC.

This sequence joins TRBV30 and TRBJ1-4, with a weak D call TRBD1 (5 bases). Germline CDR1 reads GTSNPN; CDR2 reads SVGIG (reference sequence). This CDR3 has 15 residues. V was pared by 2 bases and J by 0 bases, with 10 bases between. CDR3 sequence (DNA): TGTGCCTGGAGTCGGCAGGGAACAACTAATGAAAAACTGTTTTTT. This encodes CAWSRQGTTNEKLFF. The variable domain in full, completed from reference TRBV30 and TRBJ1-4, reads SQTIHQWPATLVQPVGSPLSLECTVEGTSNPNLYWYRQAAGRGLQLLFYSVGIGQISSEVPQNLSASRPQDRQFILSSKKLLLSDSGFYLCAWSRQGTTNEKLFFGSGTQLSVL.

The chain couples TRBV20-1 to TRBJ2-7; D not certain. The length of the CDR3 is 10 residues. Germline assignment: CDR1 DFQATT and CDR2 SNEGSKA (reference sequence). Trimming shortened V by 5 bases and J by 5 bases, and 7 bases separated the two germline ends. The CDR3 nucleotides read TGCAGTGCTGTAAGGGACGAGCAGTACTTC. Translated, it gives CSAVRDEQYF.

The chain carries TRBV6-5 and TRBJ2-3, with D possibly called TRBD1 or TRBD2 (7 bases each). Germline V CDR1 and CDR2: MNHEY, SVGAGI. CDR3 length: 11 residues. The V end was cut by 6 bases, the J end by 9 bases, with 10 bases between. Written as DNA, the CDR3 is TGTGCCAGCAGCCAGGGGGGGACGCAGTATTTT. Protein product: CASSQGGTQYF.

This sequence joins TRBV4-3 and TRBJ2-2; perhaps TRBD1 as D (5 bases). The germline V gene encodes CDR1 LGHNA and CDR2 YSLEER. Trimming took 3 bases from V and 1 from J, leaving 18 bases between them. This CDR3 is built from 18 residues. This chain's CDR3 is CASSQDGPTTGNTGELFF. CDR3 nucleotides: TGCGCCAGCAGCCAGGATGGGCCGACAACAGGGAACACCGGGGAGCTGTTTTTT.

The chain links TRBV30 to TRBJ2-3; 10 nucleotides line up with TRBD2. Germline loops: CDR1 GTSNPN, CDR2 SVGIG (reference sequence). The J segment lost 3 bases and the V segment lost 6 bases, leaving 9 bases of the junction unmatched. The CDR3 has 15 amino acids. CDR3 loop: CACAPGSGGTDTQYF. The CDR3 DNA follows: TGTGCCTGCGCGCCAGGTAGCGGGGGGACAGATACGCAGTATTTT.

This chain connects TRBV5-1 to TRBJ2-4, with 11 nucleotides matching TRBD2. Germline V gene sequence: CDR1 SGHRS, CDR2 YFSETQ. The CDR3 length is 15 residues. V dropped 0 bases and J dropped 7; count of bases not matched to a gene: 3. CDR3 amino acids: CASSLELAGVNIQYF. In DNA, the CDR3 is TGCGCCAGCAGCTTGGAACTAGCGGGAGTTAACATTCAGTACTTC.

The V gene is TRBV6-5, the J gene TRBJ2-7; D perhaps matches TRBD1 (6 bases). The germline CDR1 and CDR2 sequences are MNHEY and SVGAGI. CDR3 length: 12 amino acids. Trimming cost V 8 bases and J 1 base, with 9 bases left between them. For the CDR3, the DNA is TGTGCCAGCCACAGGGTATCCTACGAGCAGTACTTC. This codes for CASHRVSYEQYF.

The chain combines TRBV27 with TRBJ2-7, with D unresolved. V was shortened by 3 bases and J by 3 bases, with 12 bases between the two germline ends. This CDR3 region has 14 residues. Germline V gives CDR1 MNHEY, CDR2 SMNVEV (reference sequence). CDR3 in amino acids: CASSLTRAGYEQYF. In DNA form, the CDR3 reads TGTGCCAGCAGTTTGACAAGGGCTGGCTACGAGCAGTACTTC.

This rearrangement joins TRBV6-5 to TRBJ2-1; D is possibly TRBD2 (5 bases). Trimming took off 9 bases at V and 9 bases at J, with 24 bases between the two ends. The length of the CDR3 is 15 residues. The germline CDR1 and CDR2 sequences are MNHEY and SVGAGI. The CDR3 nucleotides are TGTGCCAGTCGAGAGGGATGGATATTTTATGGTGAGCAGTTCTTC. It encodes CASREGWIFYGEQFF.

This clone occurred once. V gene TRBV28 combines with J gene TRBJ1-1; 7 bases align to TRBD1. Germline V gene lookup returns CDR1 MDHEN and CDR2 SYDVKM. The CDR3 totals 15 residues. V dropped 6 bases and J dropped 4; count of bases not matched to a gene: 11. As DNA, the CDR3 is TGTGCCAGCAGAATTATTTTAAGGGGGCTCACTGAAGCTTTCTTT. Amino acid sequence: CASRIILRGLTEAFF.

This rearrangement joins TRBV9 to TRBJ2-3; no clear D gene. V was trimmed by 5 bases and J by 2 bases, leaving 6 bases between them. Germline-derived CDR1 and CDR2 are SGDLS and YYNGEE. The CDR3 spans 12 residues. This chain's CDR3 is CASSPNTDTQYF. In DNA form, the CDR3 reads TGTGCCAGCAGTCCCAACACAGATACGCAGTATTTT. Drawing the rest from reference TRBV9 and TRBJ2-3, the complete variable domain is DSGVTQTPKHLITATGQRVTLRCSPRSGDLSVYWYQQSLDQGLQFLIQYYNGEERAKGNILERFSAQQFPDLHSELNLSSLELGDSALYFCASSPNTDTQYFGPGTRLTVL.

The count of this clone is one. V usage is TRBV6-1 and J usage is TRBJ1-2; D is ambiguous. V shed 6 bases and J shed 2 bases, with 10 bases lying between them. CDR1 is MNHNS and CDR2 is SASEGT in the germline V gene. The CDR3 contains 13 residues. This CDR3 is CASRGTENYGYTF. DNA for the CDR3: TGTGCCAGCAGGGGAACAGAGAACTATGGCTACACCTTC.

The rearrangement links TRBV11-2 to TRBJ2-7; no definite D call. Per the germline V gene, CDR1 is SGHAT and CDR2 is FQNNGV. The CDR3 consists of 13 residues. Trimming removed 4 bases from V and 1 base from J, with 8 bases in between. CDR3 region: CASSSLESYEQYF. The CDR3 DNA reads TGTGCCAGCAGCTCCCTCGAGTCCTACGAGCAGTACTTC.

The gene calls are TRBV29-1 and TRBJ2-5; 7 bases align to TRBD1. The junction had 10 bases not matched to a gene; V was cut back by 7 bases and J by 5 bases. The CDR3 spans 13 residues. The germline gives CDR1 SQVTM, CDR2 ANQGSEA. DNA of the CDR3: TGCAGCGCCGGACACAGGGGAAAGGAGACCCAGTACTTC. Amino acid sequence: CSAGHRGKETQYF.

The rearrangement links TRBV30 to TRBJ1-2; 8 nucleotides agree with TRBD1. J was trimmed by 2 bases and V by 2 bases; bases with no gene match: 4. The CDR3 is made up of 14 amino acids. CDR1 and CDR2 (germline): GTSNPN, SVGIG (reference sequence). CDR3 protein: CAWSLTGGNYGYTF. For the CDR3, the DNA is TGTGCCTGGAGTTTAACAGGGGGAAACTATGGCTACACCTTC.

The genes are TRBV5-1 and TRBJ2-1; 12 bases are shared with TRBD2. CDR3 length: 17 amino acids. The V segment lost 0 bases and the J segment 7 bases; nucleotides outside the gene matches: 8. Germline V CDR1 and CDR2: SGHRS, YFSETQ. CDR3 bases: TGCGCCAGCAGCTTGGCCCGGACTAGCGGGGAGATAAATGAGCAGTTCTTC. This encodes CASSLARTSGEINEQFF.

The chain is built from TRBV30 and TRBJ1-6; possibly TRBD1 for D (5 bases). The CDR3 length is 16 residues. V lost 0 bases and J lost 10, with 19 bases in between. Per the germline V gene, CDR1 is GTSNPN and CDR2 is SVGIG (reference sequence). CDR3 protein: CAWSVGAAGLGSPLHF. CDR3 in DNA: TGTGCCTGGAGTGTTGGCGCGGCAGGGCTAGGGTCACCCCTCCACTTT.

The rearrangement links TRBV6-5 to TRBJ1-2; no firm D call. V lost 4 bases and J 7 bases, leaving 10 bases between the germline ends. There are 12 residues in the CDR3. Germline-derived CDR1 and CDR2 are MNHEY and SVGAGI. The CDR3 loop reads CASSSIPGGYTF. The DNA of the CDR3 is TGTGCCAGCAGTTCGATCCCTGGTGGCTACACCTTC.

The V and J genes are TRBV10-1 and TRBJ2-7; D might be TRBD2 (6 bases). The CDR3 contains 14 residues. V lost 0 bases, J lost 5 bases, and 11 bases lay in between. The germline gives CDR1 WNHNN, CDR2 SYGVQD (reference sequence). CDR3 region: CASSESTSFHEQYF. The CDR3 nucleotides are TGCGCCAGCAGTGAGTCTACTAGCTTTCACGAGCAGTACTTC.

The chain joins TRBV2 to TRBJ2-3; D unclear. V was pared by 10 bases and J by 5 bases, with 16 bases between. This CDR3 has 13 amino acids. From germline, CDR1 is SNHLY and CDR2 FYNNEI. CDR3 DNA: TGTGCCACCTCATGGAACGAGGAAGATACGCAGTATTTT. As protein: CATSWNEEDTQYF.

In its sample, this clone was seen once. The rearrangement uses TRBV9 and TRBJ2-3, with TRBD2 as a possible D gene (7 bases). Trimming took 4 bases from V and 0 from J, leaving 18 bases between them. CDR3 length: 17 residues. CDR1 is SGDLS, CDR2 YYNGEE, per germline. The CDR3 DNA reads TGTGCCAGCAGCCCCAGGGGAGGGGGGTCTAGCACAGATACGCAGTATTTT. Its protein is CASSPRGGGSSTDTQYF.

This clone was counted a few times. V usage is TRBV18 and J usage is TRBJ2-7; D uncertain. Germline CDR1 is KGHSH and CDR2 is LQKENI. The V and J ends lost 1 base and 6 bases respectively, with 4 bases between them. This CDR3 contains 11 residues. The CDR3 protein is CASSPQVEQYF. The CDR3 region has the DNA TGTGCCAGCTCACCACAGGTCGAGCAGTACTTC.

This clone was observed once. J is TRBJ2-1 and V is TRBV6-1, with 7 bases aligning to TRBD1. Unmatched junction bases numbered 7, after V lost 1 base and J lost 7 bases. From germline, CDR1 is MNHNS and CDR2 SASEGT. The CDR3 has 15 amino acids. DNA of the CDR3: TGTGCCAGCAGTGAAGGGCCAGGGGGATCAAATGAGCAGTTCTTC. As protein: CASSEGPGGSNEQFF.

The CDR3 here is CASSLAGAPVGTIYF. In DNA form, the CDR3 reads TGTGCCAGCAGCTTAGCGGGCGCACCTGTCGGCACCATATATTTT. The chain couples TRBV7-8 to TRBJ1-3; D remains unclear. V gave up 0 bases and J gave up 9 bases, with 15 bases separating them. The germline gives CDR1 SGHVS, CDR2 FQNEAQ. The CDR3 consists of 15 residues.

V is TRBV19 and J is TRBJ2-1, with 10 bases fitting TRBD1. CDR3 length: 17 residues. CDR1 and CDR2 from the germline V gene are LNHDA and SQIVND (reference sequence). The J segment lost 7 bases and the V segment lost 5 bases, leaving 14 bases of the junction unmatched. CDR3 residues: CASSPSGRTGGVNEQFF. The CDR3 nucleotides are TGTGCCAGTAGTCCCTCCGGCAGGACAGGGGGAGTAAATGAGCAGTTCTTC.

This clone was found a few times. The chain is built from TRBV10-1 and TRBJ2-3; 10 nucleotides agree with TRBD2. With V trimmed by 0 bases and J by 6 bases, 9 bases remained unmatched. Germline V gives CDR1 WNHNN, CDR2 SYGVQD (reference sequence). The length of the CDR3 is 17 residues. The CDR3 nucleotides read TGCGCCAGCAGTGAGTCCCCATCTAGCGGGAGTTCGGATACGCAGTATTTT. It yields the protein CASSESPSSGSSDTQYF.

The DNA of the CDR3 is TGTGCCAGCAGTGGCGGGACTAGCTCCTACGAGCAGTACTTC. Translating it yields CASSGGTSSYEQYF. The chain carries TRBV6-1 and TRBJ2-7; 8 bases agree with TRBD2. Per the germline V gene, CDR1 is MNHNS and CDR2 is SASEGT. This CDR3 has 14 amino acids. V lost 4 bases to trimming and J lost 0 bases; unmatched junction nucleotides: 2.